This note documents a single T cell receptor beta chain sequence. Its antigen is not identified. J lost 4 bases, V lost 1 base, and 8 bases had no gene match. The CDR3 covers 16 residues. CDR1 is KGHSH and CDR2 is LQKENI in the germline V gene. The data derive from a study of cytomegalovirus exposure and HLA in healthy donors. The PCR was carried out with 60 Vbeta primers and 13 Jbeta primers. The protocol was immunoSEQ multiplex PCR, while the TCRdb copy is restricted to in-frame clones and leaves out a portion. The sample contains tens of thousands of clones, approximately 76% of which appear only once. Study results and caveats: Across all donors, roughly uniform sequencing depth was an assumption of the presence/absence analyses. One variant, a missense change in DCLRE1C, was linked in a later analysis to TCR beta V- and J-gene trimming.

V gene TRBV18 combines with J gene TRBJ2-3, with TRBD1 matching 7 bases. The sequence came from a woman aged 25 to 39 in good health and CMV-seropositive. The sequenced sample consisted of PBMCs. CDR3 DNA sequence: TGTGCCAGCTCACCACAAGACAGGGTTTGGTCAGATACGCAGTATTTT. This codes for CASSPQDRVWSDTQYF.